This TCR beta chain was obtained from a study of cytomegalovirus exposure and HLA in healthy donors listed by TCRdb under 2017. In terms of the full investigation: An earlier analysis of some 600 of the donors reported over 250 Gb of sequence data and around 100 million unique TCR beta sequences obtained from approximately 180 million T cells. An earlier analysis of roughly 580 of the donors used high-throughput TCR beta sequencing to judge whether each TCR beta V gene segment behaved as functional or pseudogenic. The study aimed to test whether cataloging public T cell receptors could reveal signatures of past pathogen exposure. The study profiled the T cell repertoires of about 640 subjects by immunosequencing and related them to cytomegalovirus serostatus. Every repertoire in the discovery cohort had been generated on one and the same sequencing platform. In the later analysis, no new phenotypic data were used to find candidate immune exposures; instead, reliance was placed on TCR beta sequences and their occurrence across donors. The number of donors typed differed by locus, with roughly 620-640 for A, B, C, DRB1 and DQB1, more than 500 for DQA1, about 610 for DPA1, and about 450 for DPB1. Donor age, sex, ethnicity and CMV serostatus were compiled alongside the repertoire data. To predict cytomegalovirus infection status, the study brought together high-throughput TCR immunosequencing, statistical association of individual TCRs with disease status, and machine learning. Genome-wide SNP genotypes for about 65% of the roughly 670 donors were used in a later genetic analysis, which treated that subset as a discovery cohort. Besides the first cohort of more than 650 subjects, a separate validation cohort made up of about 120 different subjects was used. Because of strong linkage in the cohort, roughly five DR-DQ haplotypes were treated as single units for association and clustering. Of the roughly 410 genotyped donors, 80% to 90% were placed in the genetic ancestry cluster associated with self-reported Caucasian donors. Among almost 400 genotyped donors of the cohort, an average of about 240,000 unique TCR beta nucleotide sequences were sequenced per donor, around 18% of them non-productive. Both class I and class II loci were covered by HLA typing, at four-digit resolution. To study patterns of TCR occurrence, a later analysis re-analyzed previously published TCR beta repertoires from just over 650 donors and added high-resolution HLA genotyping. An early release covering more than 500 HLA-typed donors comprised 250 to 350 gigabases of sequencing data and around 86 million unique TCR sequences.

In total, roughly 710 healthy bone marrow donors made up the cohort. Cohort members were all nominally healthy when sampled, although unrecorded immune exposures were likely present. The donor was CMV seronegative and belonged to the group of 352 seronegative cohort members. Every donor gave a peripheral blood sample, and the peripheral blood mononuclear cells from that sample were used for TCR beta sequencing. Genomic DNA was extracted from the blood cell samples with the Qiagen DNeasy Blood Extraction Kit. The library came from the immunoSEQ multiplex PCR assay. A mixture of 60 forward primers for TCR Vbeta segments and 13 reverse primers for TCR Jbeta segments was used in the multiplex PCR. Amplification of the CDR3 region of rearranged TCR beta genes was performed with a multiplex PCR assay on genomic DNA. The amplified TCR beta libraries were sequenced on the Illumina HiSeq System as 87-base-pair reads. In the authors' own workflow: In a later analysis, tens of millions of unique TCR beta chains were counted across the 650 to 700 repertoires, and about 9.9 million of these chains were shared by at least two donors. A nearest-neighbor algorithm error-corrected the raw reads and collapsed the reads into unique sequences, merging closely related sequences to remove PCR and sequencing errors. Alignment of CDR3 sequences to IMGT reference sequences was used to assign V, D and J gene segments. For a sequence to be retained, a match of at least six nucleotides to both a V gene segment and a J gene segment was required. A rearrangement was called productive if the CDR3 had no stop codons and remained in frame with V and J, and every other rearrangement was called non-productive. Following IMGT convention, CDR3 was defined as the stretch from the second conserved V-encoded cysteine up to the conserved J-encoded phenylalanine. The earlier analysis of about 500 of the donors excluded sequences that lacked an unambiguous match to a single V gene segment. In an earlier analysis of about 590 of the donors, a V segment was called functional when productive rearrangements were above 56.7%, and segregating when the standard deviation between donors exceeded 5%. To diagnose cytomegalovirus status from the catalog of TCR beta chain sequences, a statistical classification framework was built. A later analysis assigned V and J genes by comparing TCR nucleotide sequences with IMGT/GENE-DB human TR gene sequences. A later analysis assigned CDR3 sequences and most-parsimonious VDJ recombination scenarios with the TCRdist pipeline. In a later analysis, each TCR beta chain was defined by its CDR3 amino acid sequence together with its V-gene family, and reads without a unique V-gene family were excluded. As a way to deal with suspected cross-contamination and a sequencing artifact, a later analysis dropped hundreds of nucleotide sequences that were highly shared and had low generation probability. For each public chain, a later analysis derived a clonal expansion index from normalized ranks of inferred template counts within each repertoire. In a later analysis, generation probabilities were computed with a VDJ recombination model fitted to out-of-frame rearrangements, and the resulting probabilities were checked against IGoR. In a later analysis, TCR-TCR, TCR-HLA and TCR-CMV co-occurrence was scored with hypergeometric tests, and a repertoire-size bias correction was applied to TCR pairs. False discovery rates were estimated in a later analysis by permuting HLA or CMV assignments 20 times. In a later analysis, co-occurring TCRs were grouped using DBSCAN, and TCRdist sequence similarity was added for clustering within HLA-allele-positive subsets. Repertoires with fewer than 30,000 or more than 120,000 public chains were left out of co-occurrence clustering, as were five repertoires with anomalous nucleotide sharing. TCRdb carries this immuneACCESS record with in-frame sequences only. Its versions omit some clonotypes, under half of them owing to an unresolved V gene in the studies checked, with the rest unexplained. V, J and clone size are taken as reported in that table, and D and trimming were inferred from the DNA itself. Recorded for this sample are under 200,000 clones; almost 80% of them occurred a single time. The ten largest make up 1.3% of the sample.

Points on this clone: Its target antigen remains unknown. Nothing much larger sits one base from this clone, and base qualities are not available.

Overall study outcomes, separate from this receptor: Most TCR sequences were seen in very few donors, while some public TCRs were found in many individuals. A further reported finding was that TCR beta sequences accurately predicted the HLA-A and HLA-B alleles for most subjects in the first cohort. V-gene and J-gene trimming of TCR beta chains was associated with a missense DCLRE1C variant in a later genetic analysis, and the association was replicated in an independent cohort. Several of the top co-occurrence clusters appeared to be linked to parvovirus B19, influenza, CMV and Epstein-Barr virus, according to a later analysis. In a later analysis, TCR association rates were found to vary across HLA loci, with the most associated TCRs seen for DRB1 alleles and the fewest for HLA-C alleles. A later genetic analysis reported fewer N-insertions in productive TCRs among donors in an Asian-associated ancestry cluster than the 666-donor mean. Because HLA typing was unavailable for some donors at each locus, only the typed subset was used in association tests. A cluster of highly shared sequence variants was judged likely to be a technical artifact of the sequencing pipeline. The earlier analysis of some 560 of the donors excluded about 16 rarely observed V segments, including chromosome 9 orphons, because counts were too low. This cohort had only TCR beta chains sequenced, and the lack of alpha or paired-chain data limited which features could be detected. For the cohort, immune exposure information was limited to CMV serostatus. In a later analysis, HLA-associated TCR beta chains were found to be more clonally expanded and to have lower generation probabilities than equally common non-associated chains. The authors suggested that the approach could potentially be generalized to other disease states and immunological phenotypes. In the study, 164 TCR beta chains were listed as associated with cytomegalovirus. Correlated functional status among segregating V segments might reflect linkage disequilibrium, but an unknown experimental factor could not be ruled out. Sequencing depth was assumed to be roughly uniform across donors in the presence/absence analyses, though that assumption may not hold. Specific HLA alleles were associated with about 17,000 TCR beta sequences at a false discovery rate of 0.05 in a later analysis. The classifier was reported to diagnose cytomegalovirus status with high specificity and sensitivity in both the original and validation cohorts. An earlier analysis of approximately 600 of the donors showed that most TCR beta V segments appeared in productive rearrangements either about 87% or about 30% of the time, which broadly matched IMGT annotations. The 87-base-pair reads could not distinguish some IMGT-functional V segments, including TRBV6-2 and TRBV6-3, so those segments were excluded. When HLA alleles, especially DR and DQ, strongly co-occurred, attributing TCR associations to individual alleles was difficult. In vitro tests confirmed that three of the cytomegalovirus-associated TCR beta chains recognize cytomegalovirus antigens. According to a later analysis, most CMV-associated TCR beta chains appeared to be HLA-restricted, and the HLA associations seemed to be driven largely by CMV exposure.

The CDR3 measures 16 amino acids from cysteine to phenylalanine. Only the CDR3 portion is preserved as DNA: 48 bases, with reading frame beginning at the first base. CDR1 and CDR2, looked up from the germline V gene, are SGDLS and YYNGEE. The trim is 0 bases for V and 7 bases for J, with a gap of 14 bases between the germline ends. Specimen: PBMCs. The rearranged chain carries TRBV9 and TRBJ1-6; the D gene lacks a confident call. The TCR originated in a man aged 30 to 39 in good health and CMV-seronegative. The CDR3 in this case is CASSVDAKIRNSPLHF. The base sequence is TGTGCCAGCAGCGTAGATGCTAAGATACGAAATTCACCCCTCCACTTT.